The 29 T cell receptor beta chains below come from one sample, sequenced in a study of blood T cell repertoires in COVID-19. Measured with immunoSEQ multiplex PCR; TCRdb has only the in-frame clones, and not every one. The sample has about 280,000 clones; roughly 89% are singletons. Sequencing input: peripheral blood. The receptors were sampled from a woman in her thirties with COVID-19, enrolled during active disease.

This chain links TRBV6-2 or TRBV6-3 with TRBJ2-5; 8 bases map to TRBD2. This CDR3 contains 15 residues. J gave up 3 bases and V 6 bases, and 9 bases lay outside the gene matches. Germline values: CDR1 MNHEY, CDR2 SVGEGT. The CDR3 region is CASSPTNGGEETQYF. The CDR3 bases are TGTGCCAGCAGCCCAACAAACGGGGGGGAAGAGACCCAGTACTTC.

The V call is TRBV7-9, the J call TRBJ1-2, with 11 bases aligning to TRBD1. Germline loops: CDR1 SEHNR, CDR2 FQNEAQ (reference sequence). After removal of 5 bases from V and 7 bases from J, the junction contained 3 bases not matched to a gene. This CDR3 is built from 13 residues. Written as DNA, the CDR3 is TGTGCCAGCAGCGGACAGGGGGCGCCTGGCTACACCTTC. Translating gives CASSGQGAPGYTF.

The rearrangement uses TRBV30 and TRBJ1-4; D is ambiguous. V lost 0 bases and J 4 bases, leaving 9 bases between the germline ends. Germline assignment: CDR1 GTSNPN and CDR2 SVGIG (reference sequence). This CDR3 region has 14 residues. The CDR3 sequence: CAWSVTHLNEKLFF. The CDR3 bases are TGTGCCTGGAGTGTAACACACCTTAATGAAAAACTGTTTTTT.

The CDR3 protein is CASSPSTPGLASTDTQYF. The CDR3 DNA is TGTGCCAGCAGCCCCTCGACACCGGGACTAGCGAGTACAGATACGCAGTATTTT. V and J are TRBV7-9 and TRBJ2-3; 10 bases fit TRBD2. CDR3 size: 18 residues. With 5 bases clipped from V and 3 bases from J, the junction kept 14 bases outside the gene matches. CDR1 is SEHNR, CDR2 FQNEAQ, per germline (reference sequence).

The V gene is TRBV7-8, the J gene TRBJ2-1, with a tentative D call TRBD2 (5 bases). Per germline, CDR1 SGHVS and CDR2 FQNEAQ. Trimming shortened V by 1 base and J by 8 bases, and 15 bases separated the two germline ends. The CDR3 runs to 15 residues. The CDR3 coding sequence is TGTGCCAGCAGCTTAGTGGCCTCGGGATTTCATGAGCAGTTCTTC. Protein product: CASSLVASGFHEQFF.

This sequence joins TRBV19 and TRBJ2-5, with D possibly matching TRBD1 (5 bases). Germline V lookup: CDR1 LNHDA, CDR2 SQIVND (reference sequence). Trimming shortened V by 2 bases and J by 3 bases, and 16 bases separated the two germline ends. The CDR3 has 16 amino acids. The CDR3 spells CASSIPNRRWEETQYF. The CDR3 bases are TGTGCCAGTAGTATACCTAACAGGCGGTGGGAAGAGACCCAGTACTTC.

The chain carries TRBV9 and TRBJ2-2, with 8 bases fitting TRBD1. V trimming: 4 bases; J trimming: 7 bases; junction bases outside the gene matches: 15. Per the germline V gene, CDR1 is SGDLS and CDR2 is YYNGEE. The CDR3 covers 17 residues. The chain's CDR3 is CASSSHGQGEGSGELFF. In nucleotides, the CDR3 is TGTGCCAGCAGCTCCCACGGACAGGGCGAGGGGAGCGGGGAGCTGTTTTTT.

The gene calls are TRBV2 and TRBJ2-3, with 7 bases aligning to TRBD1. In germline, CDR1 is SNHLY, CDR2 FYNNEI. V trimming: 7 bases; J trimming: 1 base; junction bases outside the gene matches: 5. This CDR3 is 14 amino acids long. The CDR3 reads CASIWDRRTDTQYF. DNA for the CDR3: TGTGCCAGCATATGGGACAGACGCACAGATACGCAGTATTTT. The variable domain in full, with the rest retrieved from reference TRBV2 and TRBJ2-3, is EPEVTQTPSHQVTQMGQEVILRCVPISNHLYFYWYRQILGQKVEFLVSFYNNEISEKSEIFDDQFSVERPDGSNFTLKIRSTKLEDSAMYFCASIWDRRTDTQYFGPGTRLTVL.

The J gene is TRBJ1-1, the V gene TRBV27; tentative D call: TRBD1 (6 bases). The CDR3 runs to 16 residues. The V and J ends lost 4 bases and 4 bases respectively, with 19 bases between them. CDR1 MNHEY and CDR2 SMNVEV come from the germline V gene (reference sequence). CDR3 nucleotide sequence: TGTGCCAGCAGTTCCCGATACATGACAGGAGGCACTGAAGCTTTCTTT. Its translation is CASSSRYMTGGTEAFF.

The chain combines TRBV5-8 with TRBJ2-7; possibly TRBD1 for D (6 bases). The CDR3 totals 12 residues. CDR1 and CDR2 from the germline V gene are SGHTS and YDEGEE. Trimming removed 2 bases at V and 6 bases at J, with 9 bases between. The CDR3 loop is CASSFRGGEQYF. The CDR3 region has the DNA TGTGCCAGCAGCTTCAGGGGCGGCGAGCAGTACTTC.

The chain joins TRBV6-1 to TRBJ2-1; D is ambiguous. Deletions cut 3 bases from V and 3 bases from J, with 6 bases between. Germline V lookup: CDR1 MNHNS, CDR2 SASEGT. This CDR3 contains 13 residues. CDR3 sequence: CASSDPYYNEQFF. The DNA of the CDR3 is TGTGCCAGCAGTGACCCTTACTACAATGAGCAGTTCTTC.

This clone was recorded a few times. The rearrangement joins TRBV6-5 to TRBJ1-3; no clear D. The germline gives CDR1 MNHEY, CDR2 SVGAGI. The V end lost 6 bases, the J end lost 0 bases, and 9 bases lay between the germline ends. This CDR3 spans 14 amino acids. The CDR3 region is CASRRVSSGNTIYF. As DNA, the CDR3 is TGTGCCAGCAGACGAGTGAGCTCTGGAAACACCATATATTTT.

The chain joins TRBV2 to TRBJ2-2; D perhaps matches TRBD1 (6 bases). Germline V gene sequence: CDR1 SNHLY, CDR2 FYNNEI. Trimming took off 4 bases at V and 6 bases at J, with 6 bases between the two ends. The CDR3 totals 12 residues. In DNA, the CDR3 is TGTGCCAGCAGTGGGGGGCCCGGGGAGCTGTTTTTT. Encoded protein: CASSGGPGELFF.

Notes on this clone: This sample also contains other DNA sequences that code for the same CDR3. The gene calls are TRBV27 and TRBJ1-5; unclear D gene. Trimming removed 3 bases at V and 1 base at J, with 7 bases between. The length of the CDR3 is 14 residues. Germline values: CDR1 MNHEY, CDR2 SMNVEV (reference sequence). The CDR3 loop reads CASSFRGSNQPQHF. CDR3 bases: TGTGCCAGCAGTTTCCGAGGGAGCAATCAGCCCCAGCATTTT.

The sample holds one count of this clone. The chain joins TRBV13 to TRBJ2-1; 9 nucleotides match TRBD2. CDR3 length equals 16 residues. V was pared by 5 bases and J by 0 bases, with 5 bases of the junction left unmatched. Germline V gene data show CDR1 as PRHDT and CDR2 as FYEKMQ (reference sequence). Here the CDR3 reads CASSPPLAGSYNEQFF. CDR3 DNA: TGTGCCAGCAGCCCCCCACTAGCGGGCTCCTACAATGAGCAGTTCTTC.

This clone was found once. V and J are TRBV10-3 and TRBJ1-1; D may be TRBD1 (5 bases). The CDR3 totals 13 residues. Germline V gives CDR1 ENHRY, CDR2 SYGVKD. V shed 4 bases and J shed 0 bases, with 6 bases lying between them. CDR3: CAISGQLNTEAFF. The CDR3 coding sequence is TGTGCCATCAGTGGACAGTTGAACACTGAAGCTTTCTTT.

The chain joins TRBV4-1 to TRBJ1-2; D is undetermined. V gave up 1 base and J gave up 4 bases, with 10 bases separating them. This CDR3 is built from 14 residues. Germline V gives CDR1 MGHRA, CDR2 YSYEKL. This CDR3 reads CASSQGMGVYGYTF. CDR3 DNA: TGCGCCAGCAGCCAAGGAATGGGCGTCTATGGCTACACCTTC.

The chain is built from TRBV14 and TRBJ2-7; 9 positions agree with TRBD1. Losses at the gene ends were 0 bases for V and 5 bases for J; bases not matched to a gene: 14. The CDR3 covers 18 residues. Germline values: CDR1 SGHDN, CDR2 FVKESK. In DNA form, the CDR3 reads TGTGCCAGCAGCCAAGATTCGGCGTTCGTACAGGGGGCCCACGAGCAGTACTTC. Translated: CASSQDSAFVQGAHEQYF.

CDR3 coding DNA: TGTGCCAGCAGTTCGACAGGGGCCACCTATGGCTACACCTTC. The encoded protein is CASSSTGATYGYTF. The genes are TRBV2 and TRBJ1-2; 8 bases fit TRBD1. The CDR3 has 14 residues. J was trimmed by 4 bases and V by 5 bases; bases with no gene match: 6. Germline values: CDR1 SNHLY, CDR2 FYNNEI.

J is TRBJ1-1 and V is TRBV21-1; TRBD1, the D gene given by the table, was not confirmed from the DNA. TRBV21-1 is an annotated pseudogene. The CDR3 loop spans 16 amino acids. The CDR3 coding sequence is TGTGCCAGCAGCAAAGAACTCCGGGACAGCCACACTGAAGCTTTCTTT. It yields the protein CASSKELRDSHTEAFF.

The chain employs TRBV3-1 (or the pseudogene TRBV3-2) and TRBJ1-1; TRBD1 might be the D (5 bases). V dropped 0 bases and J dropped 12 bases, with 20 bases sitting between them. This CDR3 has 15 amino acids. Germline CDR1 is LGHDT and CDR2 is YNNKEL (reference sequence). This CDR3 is CASSQDWRGLRETFF. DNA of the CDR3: TGTGCCAGCAGCCAAGATTGGAGGGGCCTTCGGGAAACTTTCTTT.

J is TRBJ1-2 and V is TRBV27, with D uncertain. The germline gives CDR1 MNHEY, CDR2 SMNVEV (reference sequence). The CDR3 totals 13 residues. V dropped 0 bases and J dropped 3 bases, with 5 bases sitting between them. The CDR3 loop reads CASSLSADYGYTF. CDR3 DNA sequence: TGTGCCAGCAGTTTATCGGCAGACTATGGCTACACCTTC.

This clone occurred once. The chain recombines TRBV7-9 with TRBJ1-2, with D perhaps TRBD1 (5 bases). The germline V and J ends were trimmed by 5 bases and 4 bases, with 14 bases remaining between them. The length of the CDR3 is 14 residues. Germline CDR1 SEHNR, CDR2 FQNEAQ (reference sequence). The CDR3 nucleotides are TGTGCCAGCAGCGCCCCAGGGTTTGGCTATGGCTACACCTTC. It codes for CASSAPGFGYGYTF.

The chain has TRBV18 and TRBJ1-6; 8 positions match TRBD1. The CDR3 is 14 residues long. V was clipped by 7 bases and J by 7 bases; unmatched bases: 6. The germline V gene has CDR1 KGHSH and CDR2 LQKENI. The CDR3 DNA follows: TGTGCCAGCTTGTCAGGGGGCACCAATTCACCCCTCCACTTT. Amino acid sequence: CASLSGGTNSPLHF.

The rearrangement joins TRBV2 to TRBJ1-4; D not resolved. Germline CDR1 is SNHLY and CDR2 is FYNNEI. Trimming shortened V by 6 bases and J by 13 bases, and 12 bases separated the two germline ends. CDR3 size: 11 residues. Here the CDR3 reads CASRESSGLFF. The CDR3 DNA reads TGTGCCAGCAGAGAAAGTAGCGGACTGTTTTTT.

The CDR3 spells CASSRGTGGDYGYTF. For the CDR3, the DNA is TGTGCCAGCAGCCGGGGGACAGGGGGAGACTATGGCTACACCTTC. This sequence joins TRBV7-2 and TRBJ1-2, with TRBD1 matching over 11 bases. With V trimmed by 5 bases and J by 3 bases, 5 bases remained unmatched. The length of the CDR3 is 15 residues. Germline CDR1 and CDR2: SGHTA and FQGNSA.

CDR3 DNA sequence: TGTGCCAGCAGCTTAAGTTATGGGAGCTCAGGGCCCCAGCATTTT. This sequence encodes CASSLSYGSSGPQHF. This rearrangement joins TRBV7-8 to TRBJ1-5; D is unclear. Trimming cost V 2 bases and J 9 bases, with 17 bases left between them. CDR3 length: 15 residues. The germline V gene encodes CDR1 SGHVS and CDR2 FQNEAQ.

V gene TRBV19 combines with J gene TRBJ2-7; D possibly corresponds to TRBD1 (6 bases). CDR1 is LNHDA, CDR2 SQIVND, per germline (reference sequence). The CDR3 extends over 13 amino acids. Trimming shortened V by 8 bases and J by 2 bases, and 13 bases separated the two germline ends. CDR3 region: CASAWGPAYEQYF. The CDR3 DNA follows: TGTGCCAGTGCGTGGGGGCCCGCCTACGAGCAGTACTTC. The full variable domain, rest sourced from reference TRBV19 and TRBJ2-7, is DGGITQSPKYLFRKEGQNVTLSCEQNLNHDAMYWYRQDPGQGLRLIYYSQIVNDFQKGDIAEGYSVSREKKESFPLTVTSAQKNPTAFYLCASAWGPAYEQYFGPGTRLTVT.

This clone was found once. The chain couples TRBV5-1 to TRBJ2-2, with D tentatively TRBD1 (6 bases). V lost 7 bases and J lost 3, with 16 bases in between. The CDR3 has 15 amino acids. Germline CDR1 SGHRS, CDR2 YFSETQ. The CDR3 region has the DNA TGCGCCAGCCAAAACGGACAGATCGACACCGGGGAGCTGTTTTTT. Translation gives CASQNGQIDTGELFF.